These 28 T cell receptor beta chains originate from one sample sequenced in a study of T cells in Graves' hyperthyroidism and ophthalmopathy. Authors of the study amplified TCR beta CDR3 regions from RNA transcripts. A first-round RT-PCR of the TCR CDR3 used the HTBI primer set. Using its own MiXCR run on the multiplex PCR reads, TCRdb lists one record per CDR3 protein. The sample contains approximately 640,000 distinct CDR3 sequences, 45% of which appear only once. Sequencing was performed on peripheral blood or thyroid tissue (not recorded which). The source of these receptors is an adult man with Graves' disease, either hyperthyroidism or ophthalmopathy (not recorded which).

Note on this clonotype: With a much larger clone just one base away, this may be a read error. The chain recombines TRBV20-1 with TRBJ2-7; the match to TRBD1 covers 10 bases. With V trimmed by 1 base and J by 5 bases, 2 bases remained unmatched. CDR3 length: 13 amino acids. Germline V gene lookup returns CDR1 DFQATT and CDR2 SNEGSKA (reference sequence). CDR3 nucleotides: TGCAGTGCTAGAGGGGACAGGGGTCACGAGCAGTACTTC. This codes for CSARGDRGHEQYF.

This clonotype was seen only a few times. J is TRBJ1-1 and V is TRBV7-8; D remains ambiguous. The V end was cut by 5 bases, the J end by 1 base, with 14 bases between. The CDR3 length is 15 residues. Germline lookup yields CDR1 SGHVS and CDR2 FQNEAQ. CDR3 sequence (DNA): TGTGCCAGCAGCGCGTCCCGGGTCCCGAACACTGAAGCTTTCTTT. Encoded protein: CASSASRVPNTEAFF.

The chain joins TRBV15 to TRBJ1-2; no reliable D call. The V gene's germline CDR1 is LNHNV and CDR2 YYDKDF (reference sequence). V gave up 0 bases and J gave up 8 bases, with 10 bases separating them. The CDR3 has 13 residues. CDR3 DNA sequence: TGTGCCACCAGCAGAGATAGGCAGCGAGGCTACACCTTC. Protein sequence: CATSRDRQRGYTF.

This chain links TRBV7-8 with TRBJ2-5; 7 bases are shared with TRBD1. V trimming: 5 bases; J trimming: 5 bases; junction bases outside the gene matches: 8. Germline assignment: CDR1 SGHVS and CDR2 FQNEAQ. This CDR3 is 14 amino acids long. The CDR3 DNA follows: TGTGCCAGCAGCCTCCTGACAGGGAGCGAGACCCAGTACTTC. Translated: CASSLLTGSETQYF.

The gene calls are TRBV18 and TRBJ1-1; 7 nucleotides line up with TRBD1. The CDR3 contains 13 residues. V trimming: 8 bases; J trimming: 1 base; junction bases outside the gene matches: 4. Germline V gene lookup returns CDR1 KGHSH and CDR2 LQKENI. In nucleotides, the CDR3 is TGTGCCAGCAAAGGACAGGAGAACACTGAAGCTTTCTTT. Its translation is CASKGQENTEAFF. The entire variable domain, with the rest obtained from reference TRBV18 and TRBJ1-1, is as follows: NAGVMQNPRHLVRRRGQEARLRCSPMKGHSHVYWYRQLPEEGLKFMVYLQKENIIDESGMPKERFSAEFPKEGPSILRIQQVVRGDSAAYFCASKGQENTEAFFGQGTRLTVV.

This clonotype turned up a few times. The chain couples TRBV6-5 to TRBJ2-7; no clear D. V was trimmed by 1 base and J by 2 bases, leaving 6 bases between them. CDR3 length equals 13 residues. Germline V gene lookup returns CDR1 MNHEY and CDR2 SVGAGI. DNA of the CDR3: TGTGCCAGCAGTTACTTGGGAACCTACGAGCAGTACTTC. It codes for CASSYLGTYEQYF.

V and J are TRBV7-9 and TRBJ1-4; unclear D gene. The CDR3 runs 15 residues. V dropped 5 bases and J dropped 0 bases, with 10 bases sitting between them. Germline CDR1 is SEHNR and CDR2 is FQNEAQ (reference sequence). CDR3 in amino acids: CASSHTTATNEKLFF. CDR3 nucleotides: TGTGCCAGCAGCCACACAACTGCAACTAATGAAAAACTGTTTTTT.

This clonotype was detected many times. V and J are TRBV24-1 and TRBJ1-3; no clear D. This CDR3 is built from 14 residues. Trimming shortened V by 3 bases and J by 4 bases, and 9 bases separated the two germline ends. Germline loops: CDR1 KGHDR, CDR2 SFDVKD. In DNA form, the CDR3 reads TGTGCCACCAGTGATCCGGCCCGAGGAAACACCATATATTTT. Translation: CATSDPARGNTIYF.

This clonotype was counted only a few times. The chain couples TRBV29-1 to TRBJ1-6; D may be TRBD1 (6 bases). The germline V and J ends were trimmed by 6 bases and 4 bases, with 13 bases remaining between them. The CDR3 is 14 residues long. CDR1 is SQVTM and CDR2 is ANQGSEA in the germline V gene. CDR3 DNA sequence: TGCAGCGTAGGGACCGGGACATATAATTCACCCCTCCACTTT. It is translated as CSVGTGTYNSPLHF. The whole variable domain, remainder taken from reference TRBV29-1 and TRBJ1-6, is SAVISQKPSRDICQRGTSLTIQCQVDSQVTMMFWYRQQPGQSLTLIATANQGSEATYESGFVIDKFPISRPNLTFSTLTVSNMSPEDSSIYLCSVGTGTYNSPLHFGNGTRLTVT.

This rearrangement joins TRBV10-3 to TRBJ2-7; possible D gene TRBD2, 6 bases. The CDR3 spans 12 residues. The V gene lost 3 bases and the J gene lost 6 bases, with 9 bases spanning the gap. Per the germline V gene, CDR1 is ENHRY and CDR2 is SYGVKD. CDR3 residues: CAISDGGREQYF. The CDR3 DNA follows: TGTGCCATCAGTGACGGGGGACGCGAGCAGTACTTC.

This chain connects TRBV12-3 or TRBV12-4 to TRBJ2-5; D gene ambiguous. The CDR3 extends over 14 amino acids. Trimming pared 3 bases from V and 3 bases from J, leaving 11 bases between. The CDR3 here is CASSFSVAKETQYF. The CDR3 DNA sequence: TGTGCCAGCAGTTTTTCGGTAGCAAAAGAGACCCAGTACTTC.

CDR3 DNA sequence: TGTGCCAGCAGTGACCGGACAGGGGATCTCTATGGCTACACCTTC. This sequence encodes CASSDRTGDLYGYTF. This sequence joins TRBV6-4 and TRBJ1-2, with 9 bases matching TRBD1. Germline V gives CDR1 MRHNA, CDR2 SNTAGT. The CDR3 loop spans 15 amino acids. The J segment lost 4 bases and the V segment lost 2 bases, leaving 5 bases of the junction unmatched.

This clonotype has ten or more counts. The chain links TRBV7-8 to TRBJ1-3; 7 bases fit TRBD1. V shed 3 bases, J shed 9 bases, and the junction held 2 bases outside the gene matches. The V gene's germline CDR1 is SGHVS and CDR2 FQNEAQ. This CDR3 has 12 amino acids. The CDR3, as DNA: TGTGCCAGCAGCTTGACAGGGTTCACCATATATTTT. This encodes CASSLTGFTIYF.

A note on this clonotype: Since a much larger clone is just one base distant, this may be a read error. This rearrangement joins TRBV28 to TRBJ1-5; possible D gene TRBD1, 6 bases. The CDR3 length is 16 residues. V shed 6 bases and J shed 2 bases, with 17 bases lying between them. Germline CDR1 reads MDHEN; CDR2 reads SYDVKM. CDR3 DNA sequence: TGTGCCAGCAGCCCCACAGGGATTGCGGGCAATCAGCCCCAGCATTTT. The encoded protein is CASSPTGIAGNQPQHF. Full variable domain (rest looked up from reference TRBV28 and TRBJ1-5): DVKVTQSSRYLVKRTGEKVFLECVQDMDHENMFWYRQDPGLGLRLIYFSYDVKMKEKGDIPEGYSVSREKKERFSLILESASTNQTSMYLCASSPTGIAGNQPQHFGDGTRLSIL.

The V and J genes are TRBV7-2 and TRBJ2-7; TRBD2 aligns across 12 bases. Looked up from germline, CDR1 is SGHTA and CDR2 is FQGNSA. This CDR3 spans 18 amino acids. After removal of 4 bases from V and 4 bases from J, the junction contained 14 bases not matched to a gene. The CDR3 sequence: CASSSQGGLAGSDYEQYF. As DNA, the CDR3 is TGTGCCAGCAGCTCGCAAGGAGGACTAGCGGGGAGCGATTACGAGCAGTACTTC.

This rearrangement joins TRBV7-8 to TRBJ1-2; 9 bases fit TRBD1. Germline CDR1 reads SGHVS; CDR2 reads FQNEAQ. The J segment lost 8 bases and the V segment lost 4 bases, leaving 5 bases of the junction unmatched. The CDR3 sequence is 13 residues long. The CDR3, as DNA: TGTGCCAGCAGCTGGACAGGGGCGCGGGGCTACACCTTC. Residues: CASSWTGARGYTF.

V and J are TRBV29-1 and TRBJ1-4; D is unresolved. Germline V gene sequence: CDR1 SQVTM, CDR2 ANQGSEA. The CDR3 is 13 residues long. Trimming pared 3 bases from V and 10 bases from J, leaving 15 bases between. CDR3 nucleotide sequence: TGCAGCGTTGAGACGGCGGGAGTAGGAAAACTGTTTTTT. Its protein product is CSVETAGVGKLFF.

This clonotype was found a few times. The J gene is TRBJ1-3, the V gene TRBV19; D is uncertain. Germline assignment: CDR1 LNHDA and CDR2 SQIVND (reference sequence). The CDR3 loop spans 15 amino acids. Trimming shortened V by 3 bases and J by 0 bases, and 9 bases separated the two germline ends. For the CDR3, the DNA is TGTGCCAGTAGTATCGTCGGCCACTCTGGAAACACCATATATTTT. Translating gives CASSIVGHSGNTIYF.

This clonotype has ten or more counts. The chain couples TRBV12-3 or TRBV12-4 to TRBJ1-1; 8 positions agree with TRBD1. The CDR3 loop spans 14 amino acids. J lost 4 bases, V lost 3 bases, and 4 bases had no gene match. This chain's CDR3 is CASSLQGAGTEAFF. CDR3 DNA: TGTGCCAGCAGTTTGCAGGGGGCAGGCACTGAAGCTTTCTTT.

Concerning this clonotype: The junction departs from germline at one end; a sequencing error may be responsible. The chain recombines TRBV5-1 with TRBJ2-5; 8 nucleotides align to TRBD1. The CDR3 loop spans 16 amino acids. Per the germline V gene, CDR1 is SGHRS and CDR2 is YFSETQ. CDR3 loop: CASSADPGQGQETQYF. The CDR3 nucleotides read TGTGCCAGCAGCGCCGACCCAGGACAGGGCCAAGAGACCCAGTACTTC.

A single count supports this clonotype. The rearrangement uses TRBV7-9 and TRBJ1-1; no clear D gene. This CDR3 spans 14 amino acids. CDR1 and CDR2 (germline): SEHNR, FQNEAQ (reference sequence). With 8 bases removed from V and 7 bases from J, the gap between germline ends came to 20 bases. The chain's CDR3 is CASSPWISTHEAFF. CDR3 DNA sequence: TGTGCCAGCTCACCATGGATCAGTACTCATGAAGCTTTCTTT.

CDR3 amino acids: CASSLGDRRYEQYF. In DNA form, the CDR3 reads TGTGCCAGCAGTTTAGGGGACAGGAGGTACGAGCAGTACTTC. The gene calls are TRBV12-3 or TRBV12-4 and TRBJ2-7; 8 bases are shared with TRBD1. V trimming: 1 base; J trimming: 4 bases; junction bases outside the gene matches: 3. This CDR3 region has 14 residues.

The chain carries TRBV7-9 and TRBJ1-1, with D uncertain. V gave up 8 bases and J gave up 1 base, with 8 bases separating them. In germline, CDR1 is SEHNR, CDR2 FQNEAQ (reference sequence). This CDR3 has 12 residues. CDR3 sequence (DNA): TGTGCCAGCGCCTTCAGGAACACTGAAGCTTTCTTT. Its protein product is CASAFRNTEAFF.

The table lists this clonotype with a count of one. This chain links TRBV10-3 with TRBJ1-2; no clear D gene. Trimming pared 3 bases from V and 3 bases from J, leaving 5 bases between. Per germline, CDR1 ENHRY and CDR2 SYGVKD. The CDR3 extends over 12 amino acids. The chain's CDR3 is CAISDTDYGYTF. In DNA, the CDR3 is TGTGCCATCAGTGACACAGACTATGGCTACACCTTC.

The sample holds a few counts of this clonotype. The rearrangement joins TRBV28 to TRBJ1-1, with no clear D. CDR1 is MDHEN and CDR2 is SYDVKM in the germline V gene. The CDR3 is 10 residues long. V lost 8 bases to trimming and J lost 10 bases, with 11 bases between them. The CDR3 sequence is CASRSGRAFF. The CDR3 coding sequence is TGTGCCAGCCGCTCGGGAAGAGCTTTCTTT.

This chain uses TRBV6-5 with TRBJ2-5, with D perhaps TRBD1 or TRBD2 (5 bases each). CDR1 MNHEY and CDR2 SVGAGI come from the germline V gene. Trimming shortened V by 2 bases and J by 5 bases, and 12 bases separated the two germline ends. This CDR3 is 14 amino acids long. The CDR3 region has the DNA TGTGCCAGCAGTTACATGGGGGAAGTTGAGACCCAGTACTTC. Translation: CASSYMGEVETQYF.

This chain joins TRBV29-1 and TRBJ2-7; tentative D call: TRBD1 (5 bases). Trimming left V 2 bases short and J 0 bases short, with 11 bases between. Germline lookup yields CDR1 SQVTM and CDR2 ANQGSEA. The CDR3 consists of 14 residues. The CDR3: CSVERRGSSYEQYF. The CDR3 DNA is TGCAGCGTTGAAAGAAGGGGCAGCTCCTACGAGCAGTACTTC.

The V gene is TRBV2, the J gene TRBJ2-7; no clear D. CDR1 is SNHLY, CDR2 FYNNEI, per germline. CDR3 length: 11 amino acids. The V end was cut by 6 bases, the J end by 7 bases, with 10 bases between. DNA of the CDR3: TGTGCCAGCAGGACTTTCGGGGAGCAGTACTTC. The encoded protein is CASRTFGEQYF.